This T cell receptor (beta chain) was captured in a study of OX40 agonist ivuxolimab in advanced cancers. Study-level background: Ivuxolimab was a fully human IgG2 agonistic monoclonal antibody targeting the costimulatory receptor OX40 (CD134). Intravenous ivuxolimab was administered to patients every 2 weeks at six dose levels: 0.01, 0.1, 0.3, 1.5, 3 and 10 mg/kg. Of the approximately 50 dose-escalation patients, hepatocellular carcinoma was present in about 20, melanoma in around 15, renal cell carcinoma in 9 and head and neck cancer in 9. In the dose-escalation cohort, around four fifths of patients were male, and the mean age was around 60 years with a range of about 23 to 79. Prior anti-PD-1, anti-PD-L1 or anti-CTLA-4 therapy was permitted, and checkpoint inhibitors had been received by approximately 39% of dose-escalation patients. Partial responses were achieved by three dose-escalation patients, of whom one had hepatocellular carcinoma and two had cutaneous melanoma. Peripheral TCRbeta sequencing was intended to test whether TCR sequence diversity was altered and clonal T-cell expansion was caused by ivuxolimab. The monotherapy dose-escalation portion (N ≈ 52 patients) of the phase I ivuxolimab trial is reported in the paper. What the work shows at the level of the full study, not this receptor alone: Low levels of normalized T-cell clonal expansion were also shown by some nonresponding patients. After ivuxolimab, CD8+ T cells had more expanded clones than CD4+ T cells on average. Partial responders in the 0.1-3.0 mg/kg groups had among the lowest normalized peripheral clonal expansion, especially among CD8+ T cells. The antigen specificity of the peripheral T cells that underwent clonal expansion was not determined. At doses of 0.1 to 3.0 mg/kg, clonal expansion of both CD4+ and CD8+ blood T cells was observed from baseline to week 6.

For sequencing of the TCRbeta CDR3 region, genomic DNA was extracted from the sorted cells. The immunoSEQ Assay was used for sequencing of TCRbeta CDR3 regions. Entries here come from immuneACCESS through TCRdb and include only in-frame sequences with V and J called. Some clones fail to appear in such tables; in the studies checked, an unresolved V gene covers under half of the shortfall, and the cause of the remainder is unknown. For this sample the table gives 90,000 to 130,000 clones, of which roughly 87% were detected only once. The ten largest clones capture 0.27% of the sample. The trial excluded patients who had a history of autoimmune disease or who were on systemic immunosuppression. Peripheral blood for TCR sequencing was collected from all dose cohorts at baseline, on cycle 4 day 1, and on cycle 7 day 1. Samples were obtained from an open-label, multicenter, first-in-human phase I dose-escalation trial of ivuxolimab. Adults with locally advanced or metastatic melanoma, renal cell carcinoma, hepatocellular carcinoma or head and neck squamous cell carcinoma were enrolled in the trial. Before TCR sequencing, CD4+ T cells and CD8+ T cells were sorted from peripheral blood as separate populations.

As concerns this clone: Its antigen target is currently unknown. Base qualities are not at hand, and no much larger clone is one base apart.

From cysteine to phenylalanine, the CDR3 is 13 amino acids long. The CDR3 DNA has 39 bases and is translated from base 1. Trimmed from V: 1 base; trimmed from J: 7 bases; junction bases lacking a gene match: 4. The germline V gene sets CDR1 to SQVTM and CDR2 to ANQGSEA. This TCR was recovered from an adult with an advanced solid tumor such as melanoma, head and neck, liver or kidney cancer. The chain was built from TRBV29-1 and TRBJ1-5, and 7 junction bases match TRBD1. The sequencing here drew on CD4+ or CD8+ T cells sorted from blood, taken in a trial of the OX40 agonist ivuxolimab. The DNA sequence reads TGCAGCGTTGAAGGACAGGGAGGGCAGCCCCAGCATTTT. Its product reads: CSVEGQGGQPQHF.